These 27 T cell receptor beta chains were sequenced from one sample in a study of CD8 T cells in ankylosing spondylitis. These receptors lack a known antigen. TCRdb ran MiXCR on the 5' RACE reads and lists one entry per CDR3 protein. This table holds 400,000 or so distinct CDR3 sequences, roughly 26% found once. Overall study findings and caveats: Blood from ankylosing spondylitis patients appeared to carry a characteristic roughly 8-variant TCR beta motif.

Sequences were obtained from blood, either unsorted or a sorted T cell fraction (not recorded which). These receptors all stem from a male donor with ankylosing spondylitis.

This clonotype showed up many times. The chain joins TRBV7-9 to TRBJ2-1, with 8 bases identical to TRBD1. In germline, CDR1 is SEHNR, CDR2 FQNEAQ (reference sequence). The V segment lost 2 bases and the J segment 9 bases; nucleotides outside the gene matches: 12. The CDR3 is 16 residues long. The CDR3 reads CASSLIGTGLQGEQFF. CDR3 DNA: TGTGCCAGCAGCTTAATCGGGACAGGCCTTCAAGGTGAGCAGTTCTTC.

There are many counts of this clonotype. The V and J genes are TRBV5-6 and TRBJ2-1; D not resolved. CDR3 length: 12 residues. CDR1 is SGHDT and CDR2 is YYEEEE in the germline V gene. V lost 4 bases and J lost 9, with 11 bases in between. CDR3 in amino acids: CASSRFTGEQFF. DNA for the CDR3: TGTGCCAGCAGCCGATTCACCGGTGAGCAGTTCTTC. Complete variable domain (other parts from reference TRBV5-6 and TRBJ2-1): DAGVTQSPTHLIKTRGQQVTLRCSPKSGHDTVSWYQQALGQGPQFIFQYYEEEERQRGNFPDRFSGHQFPNYSSELNVNALLLGDSALYLCASSRFTGEQFFGPGTRLTVL.

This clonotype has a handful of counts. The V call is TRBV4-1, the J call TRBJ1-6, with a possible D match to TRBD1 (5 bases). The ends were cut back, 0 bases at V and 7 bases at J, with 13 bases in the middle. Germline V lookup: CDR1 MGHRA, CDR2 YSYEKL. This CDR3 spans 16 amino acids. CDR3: CASSQDVGLPNSPLHF. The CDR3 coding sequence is TGCGCCAGCAGCCAAGATGTGGGACTTCCGAATTCACCCCTCCACTTT.

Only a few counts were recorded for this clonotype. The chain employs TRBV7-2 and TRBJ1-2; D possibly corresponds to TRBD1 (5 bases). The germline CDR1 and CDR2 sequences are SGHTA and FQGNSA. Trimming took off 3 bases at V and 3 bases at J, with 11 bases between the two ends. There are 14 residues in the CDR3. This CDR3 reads CASSFLGAHYGYTF. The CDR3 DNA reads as TGTGCCAGCAGCTTTTTAGGGGCTCACTATGGCTACACCTTC.

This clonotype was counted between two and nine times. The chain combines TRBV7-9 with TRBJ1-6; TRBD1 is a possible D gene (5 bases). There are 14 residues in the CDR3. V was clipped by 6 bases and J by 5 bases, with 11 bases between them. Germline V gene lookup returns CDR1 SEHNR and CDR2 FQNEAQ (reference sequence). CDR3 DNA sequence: TGTGCCAGCAGTTTAATAGGGGATAATTCACCCCTCCACTTT. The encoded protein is CASSLIGDNSPLHF.

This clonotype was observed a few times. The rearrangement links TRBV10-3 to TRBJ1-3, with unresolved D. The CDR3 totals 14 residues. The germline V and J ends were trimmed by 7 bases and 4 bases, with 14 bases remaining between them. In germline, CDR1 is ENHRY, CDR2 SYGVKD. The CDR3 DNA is TGTGCCATCAAATTCCCGGAAAGGGGAAACACCATATATTTT. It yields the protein CAIKFPERGNTIYF.

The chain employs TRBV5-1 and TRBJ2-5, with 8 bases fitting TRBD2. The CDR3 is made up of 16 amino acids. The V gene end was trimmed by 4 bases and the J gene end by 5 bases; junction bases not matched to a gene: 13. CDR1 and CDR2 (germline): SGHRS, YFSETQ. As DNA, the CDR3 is TGCGCCAGCAGCGCGGGGGGCGTTGGAGTTCAGGAGACCCAGTACTTC. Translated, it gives CASSAGGVGVQETQYF.

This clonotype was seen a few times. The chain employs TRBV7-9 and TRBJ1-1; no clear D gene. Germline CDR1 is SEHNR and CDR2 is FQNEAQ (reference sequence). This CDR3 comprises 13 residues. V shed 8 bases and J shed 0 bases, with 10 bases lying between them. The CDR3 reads CASRLGMNTEAFF. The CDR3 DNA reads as TGTGCCAGCCGACTGGGTATGAACACTGAAGCTTTCTTT.

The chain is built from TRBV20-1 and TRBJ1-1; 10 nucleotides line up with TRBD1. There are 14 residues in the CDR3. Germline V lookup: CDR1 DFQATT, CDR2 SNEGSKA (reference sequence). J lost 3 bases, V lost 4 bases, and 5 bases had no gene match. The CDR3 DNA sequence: TGCAGTGCTAATCTGGACAGGGGGGACACTGAAGCTTTCTTT. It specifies CSANLDRGDTEAFF.

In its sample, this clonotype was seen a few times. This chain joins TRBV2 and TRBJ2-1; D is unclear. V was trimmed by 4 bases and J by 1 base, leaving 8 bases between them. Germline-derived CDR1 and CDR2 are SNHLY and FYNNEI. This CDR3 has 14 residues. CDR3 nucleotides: TGTGCCAGCAGTGTTGTCAGATCCTACAATGAGCAGTTCTTC. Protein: CASSVVRSYNEQFF. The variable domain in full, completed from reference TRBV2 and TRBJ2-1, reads EPEVTQTPSHQVTQMGQEVILRCVPISNHLYFYWYRQILGQKVEFLVSFYNNEISEKSEIFDDQFSVERPDGSNFTLKIRSTKLEDSAMYFCASSVVRSYNEQFFGPGTRLTVL.

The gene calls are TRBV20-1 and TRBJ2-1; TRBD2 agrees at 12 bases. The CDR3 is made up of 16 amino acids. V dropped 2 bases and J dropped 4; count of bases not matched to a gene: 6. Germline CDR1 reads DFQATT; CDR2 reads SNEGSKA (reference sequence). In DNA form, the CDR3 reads TGCAGTGCTAGACCAAGGACTAGCGGGATTTACAATGAGCAGTTCTTC. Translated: CSARPRTSGIYNEQFF.

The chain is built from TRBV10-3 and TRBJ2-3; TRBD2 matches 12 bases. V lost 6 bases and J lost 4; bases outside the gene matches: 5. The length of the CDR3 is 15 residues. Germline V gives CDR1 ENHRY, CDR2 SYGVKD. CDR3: CAIRASGRASDTQYF. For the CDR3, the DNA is TGTGCCATCAGAGCTAGCGGGAGGGCTTCAGATACGCAGTATTTT.

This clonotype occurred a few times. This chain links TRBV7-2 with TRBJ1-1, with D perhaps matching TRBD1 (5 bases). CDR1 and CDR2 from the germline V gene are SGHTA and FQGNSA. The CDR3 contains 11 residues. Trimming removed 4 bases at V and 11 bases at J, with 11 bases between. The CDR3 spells CASSWGPTAFF. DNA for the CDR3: TGTGCCAGCAGCTGGGGACCTACGGCTTTCTTT.

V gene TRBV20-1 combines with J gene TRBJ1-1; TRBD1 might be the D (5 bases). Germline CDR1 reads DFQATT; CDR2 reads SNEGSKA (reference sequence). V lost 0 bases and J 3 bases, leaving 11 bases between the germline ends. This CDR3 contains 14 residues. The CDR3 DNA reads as TGCAGTGCTAGAGAAGGGGTGGGGGACACTGAAGCTTTCTTT. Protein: CSAREGVGDTEAFF.

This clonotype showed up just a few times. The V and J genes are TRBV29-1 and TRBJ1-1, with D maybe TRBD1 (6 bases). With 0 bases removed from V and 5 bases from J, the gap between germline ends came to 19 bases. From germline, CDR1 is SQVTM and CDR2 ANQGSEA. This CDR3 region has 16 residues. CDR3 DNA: TGCAGCGTTGAAGATTGGTCGGGGGCGCTGGATACTGAAGCTTTCTTT. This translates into CSVEDWSGALDTEAFF.

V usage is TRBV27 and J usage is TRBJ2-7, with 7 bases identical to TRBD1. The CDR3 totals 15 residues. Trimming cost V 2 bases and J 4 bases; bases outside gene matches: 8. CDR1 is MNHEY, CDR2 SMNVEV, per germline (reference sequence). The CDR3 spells CASSLKAGGLYEQYF. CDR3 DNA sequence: TGTGCCAGCAGTTTAAAGGCAGGGGGTTTATACGAGCAGTACTTC.

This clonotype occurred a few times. The CDR3 DNA is TGCGCCAGCAGCTTCGGAGGGCCAGGCACTGAAGCTTTCTTT. Translated, it gives CASSFGGPGTEAFF. The chain uses TRBV5-1 and TRBJ1-1; D remains unclear. The CDR3 covers 14 residues. With 2 bases removed from V and 4 bases from J, the gap between germline ends came to 12 bases. CDR1 and CDR2 from the germline V gene are SGHRS and YFSETQ.

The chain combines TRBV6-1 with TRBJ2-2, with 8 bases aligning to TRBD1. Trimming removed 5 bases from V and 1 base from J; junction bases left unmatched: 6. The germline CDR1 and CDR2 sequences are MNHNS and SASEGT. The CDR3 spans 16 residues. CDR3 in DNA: TGTGCCAGCAGTACCGGGACAGGCCGGAACACCGGGGAGCTGTTTTTT. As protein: CASSTGTGRNTGELFF.

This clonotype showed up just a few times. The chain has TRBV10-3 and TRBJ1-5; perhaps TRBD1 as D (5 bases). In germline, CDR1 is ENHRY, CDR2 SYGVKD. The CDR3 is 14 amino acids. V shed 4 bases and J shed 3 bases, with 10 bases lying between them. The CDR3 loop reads CAISGGGPNQPQHF. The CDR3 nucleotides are TGTGCCATCAGTGGGGGCGGTCCCAATCAGCCCCAGCATTTT.

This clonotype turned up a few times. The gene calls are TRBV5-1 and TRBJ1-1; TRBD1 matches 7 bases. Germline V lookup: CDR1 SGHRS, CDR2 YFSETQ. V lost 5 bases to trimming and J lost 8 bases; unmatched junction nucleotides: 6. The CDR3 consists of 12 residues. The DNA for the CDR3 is TGCGCCAGCAGTTCCGACAGGGTGGAAGCTTTCTTT. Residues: CASSSDRVEAFF.

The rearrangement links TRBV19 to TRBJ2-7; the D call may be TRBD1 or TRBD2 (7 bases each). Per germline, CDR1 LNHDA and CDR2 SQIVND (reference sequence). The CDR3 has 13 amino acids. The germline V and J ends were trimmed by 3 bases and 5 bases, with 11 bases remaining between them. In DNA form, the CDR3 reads TGTGCCAGTAGTATCGCAGGGGGGGACGAGCAGTACTTC. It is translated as CASSIAGGDEQYF.

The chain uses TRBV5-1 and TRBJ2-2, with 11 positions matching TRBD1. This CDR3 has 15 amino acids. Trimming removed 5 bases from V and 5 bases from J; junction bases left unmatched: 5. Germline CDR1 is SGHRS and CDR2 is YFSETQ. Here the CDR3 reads CASSLGQGATGELFF. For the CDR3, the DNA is TGCGCCAGCAGTCTCGGACAGGGGGCGACCGGGGAGCTGTTTTTT.

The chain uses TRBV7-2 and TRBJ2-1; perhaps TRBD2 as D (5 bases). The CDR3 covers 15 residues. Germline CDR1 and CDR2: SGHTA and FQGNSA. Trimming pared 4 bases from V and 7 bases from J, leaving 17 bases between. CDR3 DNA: TGTGCCAGCAGCTCCGGGCGGGCCTCAATTAATGAGCAGTTCTTC. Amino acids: CASSSGRASINEQFF.

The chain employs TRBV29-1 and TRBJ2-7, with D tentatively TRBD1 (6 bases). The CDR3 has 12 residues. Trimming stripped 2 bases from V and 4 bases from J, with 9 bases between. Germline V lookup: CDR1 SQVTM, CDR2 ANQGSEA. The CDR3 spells CSVETGTYEQYF. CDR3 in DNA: TGCAGCGTTGAAACAGGGACGTACGAGCAGTACTTC.

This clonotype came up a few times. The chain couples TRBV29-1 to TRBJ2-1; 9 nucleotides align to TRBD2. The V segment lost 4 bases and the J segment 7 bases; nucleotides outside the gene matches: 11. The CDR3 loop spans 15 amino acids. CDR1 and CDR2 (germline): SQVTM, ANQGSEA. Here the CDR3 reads CSVVTLAGIPNEQFF. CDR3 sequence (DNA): TGCAGCGTTGTGACTCTAGCGGGGATACCTAATGAGCAGTTCTTC.

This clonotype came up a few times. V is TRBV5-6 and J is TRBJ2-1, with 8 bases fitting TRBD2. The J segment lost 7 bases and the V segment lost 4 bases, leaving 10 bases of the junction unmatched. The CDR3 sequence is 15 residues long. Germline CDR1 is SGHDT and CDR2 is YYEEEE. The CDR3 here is CASSPSGRSENEQFF. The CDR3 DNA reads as TGTGCCAGCAGCCCCAGCGGGAGATCTGAGAATGAGCAGTTCTTC. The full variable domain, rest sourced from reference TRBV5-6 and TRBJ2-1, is DAGVTQSPTHLIKTRGQQVTLRCSPKSGHDTVSWYQQALGQGPQFIFQYYEEEERQRGNFPDRFSGHQFPNYSSELNVNALLLGDSALYLCASSPSGRSENEQFFGPGTRLTVL.

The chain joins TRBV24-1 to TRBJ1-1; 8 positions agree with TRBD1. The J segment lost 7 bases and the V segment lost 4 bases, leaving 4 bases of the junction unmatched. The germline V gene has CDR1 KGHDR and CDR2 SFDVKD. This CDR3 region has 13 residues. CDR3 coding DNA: TGTGCCACCAGTGACTCGGACAGGGATGAAGCTTTCTTT. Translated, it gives CATSDSDRDEAFF.